Listed here are 27 T cell receptor beta chains from one sample, sequenced in a study of graft-versus-host responses after intestinal transplantation. Generated by immunoSEQ multiplex PCR, the TCRdb table keeps only in-frame clones and is missing some. Altogether approximately 78,000 clones are present, more than 75% being singletons, with the ten largest covering around 8%. These receptors lack a known antigen. This material consisted of unstimulated CD8+ T cells sorted from spleen or lymph node cells, taken before transplant. The receptors derive from a human donor who was the organ donor for an intestinal transplant.

This chain joins TRBV5-1 and TRBJ2-3; 7 bases agree with TRBD2. The J segment lost 2 bases and the V segment lost 3 bases, leaving 9 bases of the junction unmatched. The CDR3 sequence is 16 residues long. Germline V gene sequence: CDR1 SGHRS, CDR2 YFSETQ. CDR3: CASSSASGGSTDTQYF. CDR3 bases: TGCGCCAGCAGCTCCGCCTCGGGAGGATCCACAGATACGCAGTATTTT.

The chain links TRBV28 to TRBJ2-7; D unclear. V was shortened by 4 bases and J by 3 bases, with 10 bases between the two germline ends. CDR1 and CDR2 from the germline V gene are MDHEN and SYDVKM. The CDR3 loop spans 13 amino acids. The DNA for the CDR3 is TGTGCCAGCAGTTCCGGAATTCTCTACGAGCAGTACTTC. It encodes CASSSGILYEQYF.

V usage is TRBV7-2 and J usage is TRBJ1-4; 7 bases are shared with TRBD1. CDR1 SGHTA and CDR2 FQGNSA come from the germline V gene. The CDR3 loop spans 15 amino acids. After removal of 5 bases from V and 0 bases from J, the junction contained 3 bases not matched to a gene. CDR3 in amino acids: CASSPGQATNEKLFF. DNA of the CDR3: TGTGCCAGCAGCCCTGGACAGGCAACTAATGAAAAACTGTTTTTT.

The rearrangement links TRBV4-1 to TRBJ2-3; TRBD1 matches 8 bases. V lost 4 bases, J lost 5 bases, and 8 bases stayed unmatched. Germline values: CDR1 MGHRA, CDR2 YSYEKL. The CDR3 is 15 residues long. This chain's CDR3 is CASSLLDREEDTQYF. The CDR3 DNA sequence: TGCGCCAGCAGCCTCCTGGACAGGGAAGAAGATACGCAGTATTTT.

The CDR3 loop is CASSQEDLGNGQPQHF. DNA for the CDR3: TGCGCCAGCAGCCAAGAGGATCTCGGGAACGGACAGCCCCAGCATTTT. The chain recombines TRBV4-1 with TRBJ1-5; the D is unclear. This CDR3 comprises 16 residues. The germline gives CDR1 MGHRA, CDR2 YSYEKL. V gave up 0 bases and J gave up 7 bases, with 16 bases separating them.

The genes are TRBV13 and TRBJ2-6, with 10 nucleotides matching TRBD1. V lost 5 bases and J lost 0; bases outside the gene matches: 7. This CDR3 region has 18 residues. The germline gives CDR1 PRHDT, CDR2 FYEKMQ (reference sequence). The CDR3 DNA reads as TGTGCCAGCAGCATGGGACAGGGGATCTCCTCTGGGGCCAACGTCCTGACTTTC. It encodes CASSMGQGISSGANVLTF.

The chain combines TRBV5-1 with TRBJ1-2; D not certain. Trimming shortened V by 1 base and J by 4 bases, and 26 bases separated the two germline ends. This CDR3 has 19 residues. Germline V lookup: CDR1 SGHRS, CDR2 YFSETQ. The DNA for the CDR3 is TGCGCCAGCAGCTTGAGTAGGGTAACAGCAACAGCCGATAGCTATGGCTACACCTTC. This encodes CASSLSRVTATADSYGYTF.

The rearrangement uses TRBV4-1 and TRBJ2-7; D perhaps matches TRBD1 (6 bases). The CDR3 sequence is 15 residues long. CDR1 is MGHRA and CDR2 is YSYEKL in the germline V gene. The V end lost 1 base, the J end lost 3 bases, and 13 bases lay between the germline ends. The CDR3 region is CASSQAGQGIYEQYF. The DNA of the CDR3 is TGCGCCAGCAGCCAAGCGGGGCAGGGGATCTACGAGCAGTACTTC.

V and J are TRBV7-9 and TRBJ2-1; D remains unclear. This CDR3 comprises 14 residues. V lost 3 bases to trimming and J lost 7 bases, with 13 bases between them. CDR1 and CDR2 (germline): SEHNR, FQNEAQ (reference sequence). The CDR3 loop reads CASSFDRLENEQFF. In DNA form, the CDR3 reads TGTGCCAGCAGCTTCGACCGACTGGAAAATGAGCAGTTCTTC.

The V gene is TRBV7-2, the J gene TRBJ2-1; D is perhaps TRBD2 (6 bases). This CDR3 has 14 residues. From germline, CDR1 is SGHTA and CDR2 FQGNSA. The V and J ends lost 4 bases and 3 bases respectively, with 10 bases between them. For the CDR3, the DNA is TGTGCCAGCAGCTATGCTAGCGACTACAATGAGCAGTTCTTC. Encoded protein: CASSYASDYNEQFF. The variable domain in full, with the rest retrieved from reference TRBV7-2 and TRBJ2-1, is GAGVSQSPSNKVTEKGKDVELRCDPISGHTALYWYRQSLGQGLEFLIYFQGNSAPDKSGLPSDRFSAERTGGSVSTLTIQRTQQEDSAVYLCASSYASDYNEQFFGPGTRLTVL.

This clone was observed a handful of times. The chain carries TRBV7-9 and TRBJ1-3; D remains ambiguous. Trimming took 6 bases from V and 0 from J, leaving 12 bases between them. The CDR3 consists of 15 residues. Germline CDR1 is SEHNR and CDR2 is FQNEAQ (reference sequence). The DNA of the CDR3 is TGTGCCAGCAGGCCAGACGGATACTCTGGAAACACCATATATTTT. Translation gives CASRPDGYSGNTIYF.

V is TRBV14 and J is TRBJ2-2; weak D call: TRBD1 (5 bases). Germline CDR1 and CDR2: SGHDN and FVKESK. The CDR3 spans 17 residues. Trimming cost V 1 base and J 0 bases, with 12 bases left between them. The DNA for the CDR3 is TGTGCCAGCAGCCAAGCCTCTGACAGAACGAACACCGGGGAGCTGTTTTTT. Translated: CASSQASDRTNTGELFF.

The V and J genes are TRBV7-9 and TRBJ1-1; D is uncertain. Trimming took 2 bases from V and 4 from J, leaving 2 bases between them. The CDR3 has 11 amino acids. Per the germline V gene, CDR1 is SEHNR and CDR2 is FQNEAQ (reference sequence). The CDR3 bases are TGTGCCAGCAGCTTACCCACTGAAGCTTTCTTT. This sequence encodes CASSLPTEAFF.

V gene TRBV30 combines with J gene TRBJ1-2; 9 bases match TRBD1. The J segment lost 4 bases and the V segment lost 0 bases, leaving 9 bases of the junction unmatched. CDR1 is GTSNPN and CDR2 is SVGIG in the germline V gene (reference sequence). The CDR3 runs 16 residues. CDR3 sequence reads: CAWSVHLGQGTYGYTF. CDR3 in DNA: TGTGCCTGGAGTGTACATCTCGGACAGGGGACCTATGGCTACACCTTC.

The CDR3, as DNA: TGTGCCAGCAGCCTAATCGGGTCCACTAATGAAAAACTGTTTTTT. Encoded protein: CASSLIGSTNEKLFF. V is TRBV6-5 and J is TRBJ1-4, with D uncertain. This CDR3 has 15 amino acids. Trimming cost V 6 bases and J 2 bases, with 13 bases left between them. Germline V CDR1 and CDR2: MNHEY, SVGAGI.

V gene TRBV12-5 combines with J gene TRBJ1-4, with 11 bases matching TRBD1. The CDR3 covers 15 residues. Germline V gives CDR1 LGHNT, CDR2 FRNRAP. The V and J ends lost 2 bases and 8 bases, in that order; junction bases with no gene match: 4. Here the CDR3 reads CASGLNGTGGEKLFF. The CDR3 nucleotides read TGTGCTAGTGGTTTGAATGGGACAGGGGGAGAAAAACTGTTTTTT.

This sequence joins TRBV5-1 and TRBJ1-1; the match to TRBD1 covers 11 bases. V lost 0 bases and J lost 2; bases outside the gene matches: 6. This CDR3 comprises 17 residues. Germline V lookup: CDR1 SGHRS, CDR2 YFSETQ. CDR3 residues: CASSLARTGGSNTEAFF. In nucleotides, the CDR3 is TGCGCCAGCAGCTTGGCCAGGACAGGGGGCTCCAACACTGAAGCTTTCTTT.

V is TRBV4-1 and J is TRBJ2-7, with D hard to call. CDR3 size: 13 residues. In germline, CDR1 is MGHRA, CDR2 YSYEKL. V was clipped by 4 bases and J by 0 bases, with 7 bases between them. CDR3 sequence reads: CASSLQSSYEQYF. The CDR3 DNA reads TGCGCCAGCAGCCTCCAGTCCTCCTACGAGCAGTACTTC.

V gene TRBV27 combines with J gene TRBJ2-3; either TRBD1 or TRBD2 may supply D (5 bases each). The CDR3 sequence is 13 residues long. V was pared by 0 bases and J by 5 bases, with 6 bases between. CDR1 MNHEY and CDR2 SMNVEV come from the germline V gene (reference sequence). In DNA, the CDR3 is TGTGCCAGCAGTTTATCGAGGGGAGATACGCAGTATTTT. This codes for CASSLSRGDTQYF.

This clone has just one count. This chain uses TRBV7-2 with TRBJ1-1, with 9 bases that match TRBD1. Germline assignment: CDR1 SGHTA and CDR2 FQGNSA. The J segment lost 7 bases and the V segment lost 5 bases, leaving 14 bases of the junction unmatched. There are 16 residues in the CDR3. The CDR3 loop is CASSLTGGGLWIEAFF. CDR3 nucleotide sequence: TGTGCCAGCAGCCTTACAGGGGGCGGACTTTGGATTGAAGCTTTCTTT. Variable domain in full (rest from reference TRBV7-2 and TRBJ1-1): GAGVSQSPSNKVTEKGKDVELRCDPISGHTALYWYRQSLGQGLEFLIYFQGNSAPDKSGLPSDRFSAERTGGSVSTLTIQRTQQEDSAVYLCASSLTGGGLWIEAFFGQGTRLTVV.

V usage is TRBV5-1 and J usage is TRBJ2-3; TRBD2 is a possible D gene (5 bases). This CDR3 has 16 residues. Germline V gene sequence: CDR1 SGHRS, CDR2 YFSETQ. V was clipped by 2 bases and J by 2 bases, with 15 bases between them. In DNA, the CDR3 is TGCGCCAGCAGCTTTACGTCCGGGGATTTCACAGATACGCAGTATTTT. Protein: CASSFTSGDFTDTQYF. The variable domain in full, with the rest retrieved from reference TRBV5-1 and TRBJ2-3, is KAGVTQTPRYLIKTRGQQVTLSCSPISGHRSVSWYQQTPGQGLQFLFEYFSETQRNKGNFPGRFSGRQFSNSRSEMNVSTLELGDSALYLCASSFTSGDFTDTQYFGPGTRLTVL.

The chain has TRBV29-1 and TRBJ1-3, with D possibly matching TRBD1 (6 bases). The germline V and J ends were trimmed by 3 bases and 0 bases, with 9 bases remaining between them. CDR3 length: 14 residues. The germline V gene has CDR1 SQVTM and CDR2 ANQGSEA. CDR3 coding DNA: TGCAGCGTTGAGGGACATAACTCTGGAAACACCATATATTTT. Amino acid sequence: CSVEGHNSGNTIYF.

This sequence joins TRBV27 and TRBJ2-7; weak D call: TRBD2 (5 bases). The CDR3 is 14 residues long. CDR1 MNHEY and CDR2 SMNVEV come from the germline V gene (reference sequence). Trimming stripped 2 bases from V and 2 bases from J, with 10 bases between. In DNA form, the CDR3 reads TGTGCCAGCAGTTTAATTTGGGGAGCCTACGAGCAGTACTTC. It translates to CASSLIWGAYEQYF.

The V gene is TRBV6-5, the J gene TRBJ1-1, with no clear D. Trimming took 0 bases from V and 2 from J, leaving 7 bases between them. The CDR3 runs to 14 residues. Germline V gene lookup returns CDR1 MNHEY and CDR2 SVGAGI. CDR3 in DNA: TGTGCCAGCAGTTACTCGTACGGAAACACTGAAGCTTTCTTT. Translating it yields CASSYSYGNTEAFF.

A word on this clone: A junction boundary mismatches the germline segment, possibly from a read error. The V and J genes are TRBV5-1 and TRBJ1-4; D is unresolved. The CDR3 extends over 14 amino acids. The V gene's germline CDR1 is SGHRS and CDR2 YFSETQ. The CDR3 is CASSFVGNSEELFF. CDR3 nucleotide sequence: TGCGCCAGCAGCTTCGTAGGGAATAGTGAAGAACTGTTTTTT. Complete variable domain (other parts from reference TRBV5-1 and TRBJ1-4): KAGVTQTPRYLIKTRGQQVTLSCSPISGHRSVSWYQQTPGQGLQFLFEYFSETQRNKGNFPGRFSGRQFSNSRSEMNVSTLELGDSALYLCASSFVGNSEELFFGSGTQLSVL.

CDR3 DNA sequence: TGTGCCAGCAGCGCACAGGACAGGCTGAACACTGAAGCTTTCTTT. Protein: CASSAQDRLNTEAFF. The chain combines TRBV7-2 with TRBJ1-1, with TRBD1 matching over 7 bases. Trimming removed 5 bases from V and 0 bases from J; junction bases left unmatched: 6. Germline CDR1 reads SGHTA; CDR2 reads FQGNSA. CDR3 length: 15 residues.

The gene calls are TRBV7-9 and TRBJ2-7, with a weak D call TRBD1 (6 bases). Germline values: CDR1 SEHNR, CDR2 FQNEAQ (reference sequence). V was clipped by 6 bases and J by 0 bases, with 9 bases between them. The CDR3 length is 13 residues. CDR3: CASRRGGSYEQYF. The DNA for the CDR3 is TGTGCCAGCAGAAGAGGGGGCTCCTACGAGCAGTACTTC.